This TCR beta chain was captured by sequencing in a study of T cell repertoires in cytomegalovirus infection (dated by TCRdb to 2018 to 2020). About the study as a whole: Because public TCR beta signatures pointed to carriage of CMV infection together with the matching HLA type, the HLA type of each donor mattered for the analysis.

Concerning this clonotype: This receptor's antigen is unknown. A read error is possible here, since a much larger clone lies one base away.

The sequencer listed for this sample is Illumina HiSeq 1500. Using fastp at Q25 and MiXCR, TCRdb reprocessed the public reads and kept productive beta chains. Duplicate CDR3 protein sequences are folded into a single record with the most common DNA and genes. The sample yields 200,000 to 300,000 distinct CDR3 sequences; roughly 9% were counted once. The ten largest clonotypes hold roughly 16% of the sample. CDR1 is given as KGHSH and CDR2 as LQKENI, both from the germline V gene. V loses 5 bases of germline sequence and J loses 5 bases, and the interval between the two ends is 13 bases. The CDR3, cysteine through phenylalanine, is 14 amino acids long. CDR3 DNA only is kept here, 42 bases in frame from base 1. What the authors observed across the whole study: In both this cohort and an independent cohort of 352 donors, the cumulative frequency of public TCR beta family members distinguished carriers of CMV infection plus the relevant HLA type. The ex vivo response was dominated by HLA-C-restricted CMV-specific TCR beta clonotypes, which also provided the single most frequent clonotype in two of eight donors.

The rearrangement joined TRBV18 to TRBJ2-1, with the D gene not confidently named. This clonotype was obtained from a human donor in good health (CMV status not recorded). Some clones in this sample may be carry-over from other donors' samples. The sequencing sample was made of PBMCs. The DNA is as follows: TGTGCCAGCTCAACACTATCCCGTAACAATGAGCAGTTCTTC. The resulting protein is CASSTLSRNNEQFF.